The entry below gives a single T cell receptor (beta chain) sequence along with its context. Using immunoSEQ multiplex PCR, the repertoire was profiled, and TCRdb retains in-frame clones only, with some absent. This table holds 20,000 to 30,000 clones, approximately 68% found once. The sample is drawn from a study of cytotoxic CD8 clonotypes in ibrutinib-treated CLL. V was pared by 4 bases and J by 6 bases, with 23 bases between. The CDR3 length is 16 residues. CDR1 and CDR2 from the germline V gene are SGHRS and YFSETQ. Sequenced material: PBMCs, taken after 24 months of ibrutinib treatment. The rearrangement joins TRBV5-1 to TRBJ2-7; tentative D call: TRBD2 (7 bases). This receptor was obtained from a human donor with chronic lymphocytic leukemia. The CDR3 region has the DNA TGCGCCAGCAGCCCGGGGGGCAGCCGGTGGACTGCCGAGCAGTACTTC. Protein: CASSPGGSRWTAEQYF. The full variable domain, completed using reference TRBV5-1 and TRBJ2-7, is KAGVTQTPRYLIKTRGQQVTLSCSPISGHRSVSWYQQTPGQGLQFLFEYFSETQRNKGNFPGRFSGRQFSNSRSEMNVSTLELGDSALYLCASSPGGSRWTAEQYFGPGTRLTVT.